The next 11 T cell receptor beta chains were all read from a single sample in a study of T-cell reconstitution after alpha-beta-depleted transplantation in children. The TCRbeta library incorporated unique molecular identifiers. TCRdb itself ran the PCR reads through MiXCR, one entry per CDR3 protein. The profile shows fewer than 500,000 distinct CDR3 sequences, about 45% of them singletons. The sequences come from PBMCs, collected before TCRalphabeta/CD19-depleted stem cell transplant. The receptors here all came from a girl aged 2 to 9 with aplastic anemia, due to receive a stem cell transplant.

The chain joins TRBV20-1 to TRBJ2-1; D is unresolved. The V gene lost 3 bases and the J gene lost 8 bases, with 8 bases spanning the gap. This CDR3 contains 11 residues. Germline CDR1 and CDR2: DFQATT and SNEGSKA (reference sequence). CDR3 loop: CSARFLDEQFF. In DNA form, the CDR3 reads TGCAGTGCTAGGTTCCTTGATGAGCAGTTCTTC.

The chain has TRBV20-1 and TRBJ2-3; 8 nucleotides line up with TRBD2. Per the germline V gene, CDR1 is DFQATT and CDR2 is SNEGSKA (reference sequence). J gave up 5 bases and V 3 bases, and 10 bases lay outside the gene matches. The CDR3 consists of 15 residues. The CDR3 sequence: CSARRRGRLVDTQYF. The DNA for the CDR3 is TGCAGTGCTAGGAGGCGCGGGAGGTTGGTAGATACGCAGTATTTT.

This chain uses TRBV7-6 with TRBJ2-1; TRBD2 aligns across 8 bases. The V segment lost 4 bases and the J segment 0 bases; nucleotides outside the gene matches: 14. The CDR3 runs 19 residues. CDR1 is SGHVS, CDR2 FNYEAQ, per germline. CDR3 residues: CASSSSPDLAGSSYNEQFF. The CDR3 bases are TGTGCCAGCAGCTCGAGTCCGGACCTAGCGGGTAGCTCCTACAATGAGCAGTTCTTC. Full variable domain (remainder filled in from reference TRBV7-6 and TRBJ2-1): GAGVSQSPRYKVTKRGQDVALRCDPISGHVSLYWYRQALGQGPEFLTYFNYEAQQDKSGLPNDRFSAERPEGSISTLTIQRTEQRDSAMYRCASSSSPDLAGSSYNEQFFGPGTRLTVL.

The chain is built from TRBV20-1 and TRBJ2-3; 9 nucleotides match TRBD2. Germline V lookup: CDR1 DFQATT, CDR2 SNEGSKA (reference sequence). The V segment lost 7 bases and the J segment 3 bases; nucleotides outside the gene matches: 8. The CDR3 consists of 14 residues. This CDR3 reads CSGNSGSRTDTQYF. DNA of the CDR3: TGCAGTGGCAATAGCGGGAGTAGAACAGATACGCAGTATTTT.

There are many counts of this clonotype. This chain uses TRBV15 with TRBJ2-5; D is perhaps TRBD2 (5 bases). V lost 7 bases and J lost 2, with 17 bases in between. Germline lookup yields CDR1 LNHNV and CDR2 YYDKDF (reference sequence). The CDR3 sequence is 15 residues long. The CDR3 DNA follows: TGTGCCACCACCCGGACTCCCAACCCGCAAGAGACCCAGTACTTC. Amino acid sequence: CATTRTPNPQETQYF.

This clonotype was seen ten or more times. The rearrangement uses TRBV7-9 and TRBJ2-2, with 7 bases fitting TRBD1. V dropped 3 bases and J dropped 3; count of bases not matched to a gene: 10. Germline V gene data show CDR1 as SEHNR and CDR2 as FQNEAQ (reference sequence). CDR3 size: 17 residues. CDR3 bases: TGTGCCAGCAGCTTCAGCTACAGGGGACAAGACACCGGGGAGCTGTTTTTT. Protein sequence: CASSFSYRGQDTGELFF.

The chain joins TRBV5-1 to TRBJ2-3; 11 positions agree with TRBD2. The CDR3 runs 16 residues. The germline V gene has CDR1 SGHRS and CDR2 YFSETQ. Trimming at V came to 0 bases and at J to 5 bases, leaving 5 bases not matched to a gene. Written as DNA, the CDR3 is TGCGCCAGCAGCTTGGAAGGACTAGCGGGTGGAGATACGCAGTATTTT. This sequence encodes CASSLEGLAGGDTQYF.

J is TRBJ1-1 and V is TRBV29-1; D gene ambiguous. The germline gives CDR1 SQVTM, CDR2 ANQGSEA. The CDR3 contains 12 residues. With 5 bases removed from V and 1 base from J, the gap between germline ends came to 8 bases. The CDR3 nucleotides read TGCAGCGTTTTAGGTGGGAACACTGAAGCTTTCTTT. It codes for CSVLGGNTEAFF.

This clonotype was recorded only once. One junction end does not reproduce the germline sequence, and a read error may be involved. The chain links TRBV5-1 to TRBJ2-5; TRBD2 agrees at 7 bases. The V gene's germline CDR1 is SGHRS and CDR2 YFSETQ. The CDR3 length is 17 residues. CDR3 nucleotide sequence: TGCGCCAGCCGCTTCCCCGAAGCTAGCGGCGGATCGGAGACCCAGTACTTC. It is translated as CASRFPEASGGSETQYF. The complete variable domain, with remaining parts taken from reference TRBV5-1 and TRBJ2-5, reads KAGVTQTPRYLIKTRGQQVTLSCSPISGHRSVSWYQQTPGQGLQFLFEYFSETQRNKGNFPGRFSGRQFSNSRSEMNVSTLELGDSALYLCASRFPEASGGSETQYFGPGTRLLVL.

The rearrangement joins TRBV5-1 to TRBJ2-7, with unresolved D. CDR3 size: 14 residues. Deletions cut 0 bases from V and 6 bases from J, with 13 bases between. Germline CDR1 SGHRS, CDR2 YFSETQ. The CDR3: CASSLAYGLTEQYF. The CDR3 nucleotides read TGCGCCAGCAGCTTGGCGTACGGCCTTACCGAGCAGTACTTC. The complete variable domain, with remaining parts taken from reference TRBV5-1 and TRBJ2-7, reads KAGVTQTPRYLIKTRGQQVTLSCSPISGHRSVSWYQQTPGQGLQFLFEYFSETQRNKGNFPGRFSGRQFSNSRSEMNVSTLELGDSALYLCASSLAYGLTEQYFGPGTRLTVT.

The chain carries TRBV15 and TRBJ2-5, with unresolved D. Germline loops: CDR1 LNHNV, CDR2 YYDKDF (reference sequence). The CDR3 runs to 11 residues. V was shortened by 1 base and J by 5 bases, with 2 bases between the two germline ends. The CDR3 DNA reads as TGTGCCACCAGCAGAGGGGAGACCCAGTACTTC. It codes for CATSRGETQYF.